The rows below give T cell receptor beta chains drawn from one sample of a study of OX40 agonist ivuxolimab in advanced cancers. The protocol was immunoSEQ multiplex PCR, while the TCRdb copy is restricted to in-frame clones and leaves out a portion. The repertoire holds tens of thousands of clones, with over 85% as singletons. The specimen comprised CD4+ or CD8+ T cells sorted from blood, sampled in a trial of the OX40 agonist ivuxolimab. These receptors were collected from an adult with an advanced solid tumor such as melanoma, head and neck, liver or kidney cancer. CDR3s leave out the opening cysteine and the closing phenylalanine or tryptophan.

j_gene,v_gene,CDR3aa
TRBJ2-5,TRBV7-3,ASSLGQAGTQY
TRBJ2-3,TRBV7-9,ASSSRTSGGLTDTQY
TRBJ2-5,TRBV6-1,ASSEYPTSGAPGRQETQY
TRBJ2-2,TRBV7-2,ASSFNAGNTGELF
TRBJ2-5,TRBV6-5,ASSSTGGKETQY
TRBJ2-3,TRBV5-1,ASSNGLATGTDTQY
TRBJ2-3,TRBV9,ASSTRLAGVSDTQY
TRBJ2-3,TRBV4-3,ASSQDRVGTDTQY
TRBJ1-6,TRBV7-2,ASSLGTGINSPLH
TRBJ2-5,TRBV11-1,ASSSGQQETQY
TRBJ2-7,TRBV2,ARQGTGGEQY
TRBJ1-1,TRBV5-4,ASSLAAGANTEAF
TRBJ1-5,TRBV2,ASRQGFNQPQH
TRBJ1-1,TRBV5-1,ASSLTGVNTEAF
TRBJ2-1,TRBV10-3,AIRGSADPLSTYNEQF
TRBJ1-1,TRBV5-1,ASSPGGSTEAF
TRBJ1-5,TRBV19,ASSTQGTSNQPQH
TRBJ2-7,TRBV19,ASSNRGTPYEQY
TRBJ1-5,TRBV5-6,ASSLGVSNQPQH
TRBJ1-1,TRBV5-1,ASTRQGQNTEAF
TRBJ2-1,TRBV9,ASSASGSSGGRDNEQF
TRBJ2-2,TRBV2,ASSSQGTNTGELF
TRBJ1-5,TRBV6-1,ASKVDSNQPQH
TRBJ1-2,TRBV28,ASSLPGGGYGYT
TRBJ2-3,TRBV10-1,ASSDVGLPNTDTQY
TRBJ2-7,TRBV10-3,AIRVAGGFYEQY
TRBJ1-2,TRBV15,ATSVGGSLANYGYT
TRBJ2-1,TRBV19,ASSSWTTYNEQF
TRBJ2-5,TRBV7-8,ASSSVGRGETQY
TRBJ1-2,TRBV6-1,ASSLQADYGYT
TRBJ2-5,TRBV15,ATSRGTGETQY
TRBJ2-7,TRBV4-3,ASSQDVGLEQY
TRBJ2-5,TRBV5-1,ASSLGDRAVTQY
TRBJ2-1,TRBV7-2,ASSPWPNYNEQF
TRBJ2-7,TRBV4-1,ASSQGAGTGVPYEQY
TRBJ2-5,TRBV9,ASSVQQQETQY
TRBJ1-2,TRBV2,ASSEGGHFLGQGYT
TRBJ1-2,TRBV5-1,ASSFGQGWSYGYT
TRBJ1-4,TRBV27,ASSGDYGPGEKLF
TRBJ2-1,TRBV7-3,ASSLTTGTSGRDEQF
TRBJ1-6,TRBV7-2,ASSLLGQGNSPLH
TRBJ1-2,TRBV7-8,ASSFGDRGSGYT
TRBJ2-6,TRBV2,ASSVVGANVLT
TRBJ1-1,TRBV7-9,ASSYDMNTEAF
TRBJ2-1,TRBV30,AWSPLAGGPNNEQF
TRBJ1-1,TRBV30,AWSDGGGNTEAF
TRBJ1-1,TRBV18,ASSPTGANTEAF
TRBJ1-5,TRBV27,ASSLSGAGQPQH
TRBJ1-1,TRBV28,ASSLFGRLNTEAF
TRBJ2-3,TRBV6-1,ASSVTGTTSTDTQY
TRBJ1-6,TRBV2,ASSEITGASPLH
TRBJ1-5,TRBV7-2,ASSLVGGISNQPQH
TRBJ2-2,TRBV5-1,ASSFGAGTGDTGELF